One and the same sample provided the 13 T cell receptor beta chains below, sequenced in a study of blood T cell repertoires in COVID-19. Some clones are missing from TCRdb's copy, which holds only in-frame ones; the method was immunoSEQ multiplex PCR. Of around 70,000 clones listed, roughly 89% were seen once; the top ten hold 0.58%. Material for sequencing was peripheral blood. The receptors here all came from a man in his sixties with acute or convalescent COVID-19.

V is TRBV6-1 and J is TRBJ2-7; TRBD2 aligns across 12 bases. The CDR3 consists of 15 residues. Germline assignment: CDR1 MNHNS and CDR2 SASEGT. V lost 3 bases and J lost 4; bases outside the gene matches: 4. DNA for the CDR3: TGTGCCAGCAGTGACGAAGGACTAGCGGGATACGAGCAGTACTTC. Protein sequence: CASSDEGLAGYEQYF.

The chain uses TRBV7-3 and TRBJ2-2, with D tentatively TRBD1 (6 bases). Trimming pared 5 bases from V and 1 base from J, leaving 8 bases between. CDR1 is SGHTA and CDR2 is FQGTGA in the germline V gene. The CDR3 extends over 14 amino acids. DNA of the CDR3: TGTGCCAGCAGCACGGGACAGAACACCGGGGAGCTGTTTTTT. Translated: CASSTGQNTGELFF. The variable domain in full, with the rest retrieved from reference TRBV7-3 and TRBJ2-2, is GAGVSQTPSNKVTEKGKYVELRCDPISGHTALYWYRQSLGQGPEFLIYFQGTGAADDSGLPNDRFFAVRPEGSVSTLKIQRTERGDSAVYLCASSTGQNTGELFFGEGSRLTVL.

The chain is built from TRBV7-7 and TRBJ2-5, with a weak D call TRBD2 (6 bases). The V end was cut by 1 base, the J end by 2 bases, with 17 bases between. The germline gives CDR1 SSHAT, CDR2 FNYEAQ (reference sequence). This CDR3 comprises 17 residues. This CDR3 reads CASSLGGRPGWQETQYF. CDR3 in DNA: TGTGCCAGCAGCTTAGGGGGGAGGCCAGGGTGGCAAGAGACCCAGTACTTC.

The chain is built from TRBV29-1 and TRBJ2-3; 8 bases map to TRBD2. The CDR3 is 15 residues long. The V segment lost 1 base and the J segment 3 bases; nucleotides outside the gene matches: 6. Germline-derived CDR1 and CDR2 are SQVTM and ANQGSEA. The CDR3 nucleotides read TGCAGCGTTGAAGGTAGCGGGGTTGGGACAGATACGCAGTATTTT. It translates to CSVEGSGVGTDTQYF.

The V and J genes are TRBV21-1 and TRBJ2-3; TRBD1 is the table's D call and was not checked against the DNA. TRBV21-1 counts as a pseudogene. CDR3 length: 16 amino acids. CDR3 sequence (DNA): TGTGCCAGCAGCTCCCGAAGTGGACAGAATACAGATACGCAGTATTTT. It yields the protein CASSSRSGQNTDTQYF.

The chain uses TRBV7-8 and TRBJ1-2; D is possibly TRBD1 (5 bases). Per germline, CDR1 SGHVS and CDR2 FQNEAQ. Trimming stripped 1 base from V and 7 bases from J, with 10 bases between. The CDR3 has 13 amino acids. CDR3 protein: CASSLDRFGGYTF. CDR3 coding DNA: TGTGCCAGCAGCTTAGACAGGTTCGGTGGCTACACCTTC.

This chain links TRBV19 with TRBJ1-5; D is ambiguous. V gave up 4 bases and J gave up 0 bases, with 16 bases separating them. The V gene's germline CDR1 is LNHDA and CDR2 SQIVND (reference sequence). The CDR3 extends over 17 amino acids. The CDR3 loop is CASSKDPSLYSNQPQHF. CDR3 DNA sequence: TGTGCCAGTAGTAAAGACCCCTCCCTATATAGCAATCAGCCCCAGCATTTT.

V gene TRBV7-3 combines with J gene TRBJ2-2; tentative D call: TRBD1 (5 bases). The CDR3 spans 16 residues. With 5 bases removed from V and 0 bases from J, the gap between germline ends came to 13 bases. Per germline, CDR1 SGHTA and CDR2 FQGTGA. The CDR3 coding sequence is TGTGCCAGCAGCACCGGGTGGACACCGAACACCGGGGAGCTGTTTTTT. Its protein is CASSTGWTPNTGELFF.

CDR3 sequence reads: CASSLNRAGGGSGANVLTF. For the CDR3, the DNA is TGCGCCAGCAGCTTGAACCGGGCAGGGGGTGGTTCTGGGGCCAACGTCCTGACTTTC. This sequence joins TRBV5-1 and TRBJ2-6, with 7 nucleotides matching TRBD1. CDR3 length: 19 residues. Looked up from germline, CDR1 is SGHRS and CDR2 is YFSETQ. The V gene end was trimmed by 1 base and the J gene end by 1 base; junction bases not matched to a gene: 11.

The CDR3 DNA is TGTGCCAGTACCTCCTCACTAGGATCCTACGAGCAGTACTTC. It translates to CASTSSLGSYEQYF. This rearrangement joins TRBV19 to TRBJ2-7; tentative D call: TRBD2 (5 bases). Trimming left V 7 bases short and J 1 base short, with 14 bases between. This CDR3 contains 14 residues. Germline CDR1 LNHDA, CDR2 SQIVND (reference sequence).

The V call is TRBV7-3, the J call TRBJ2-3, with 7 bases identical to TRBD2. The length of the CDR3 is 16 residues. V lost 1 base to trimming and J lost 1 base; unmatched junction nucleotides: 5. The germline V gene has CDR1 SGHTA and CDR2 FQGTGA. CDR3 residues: CASSLKGRGGTDTQYF. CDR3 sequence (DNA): TGTGCCAGCAGCTTAAAAGGTCGGGGGGGCACAGATACGCAGTATTTT.

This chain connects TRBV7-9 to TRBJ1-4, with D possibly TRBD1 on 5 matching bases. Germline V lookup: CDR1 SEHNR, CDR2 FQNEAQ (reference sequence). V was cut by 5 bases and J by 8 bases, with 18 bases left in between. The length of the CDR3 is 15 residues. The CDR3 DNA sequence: TGTGCCAGCAGCGCCCCGGGGGGAAGAAAAGAAAAACTGTTTTTT. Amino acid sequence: CASSAPGGRKEKLFF.

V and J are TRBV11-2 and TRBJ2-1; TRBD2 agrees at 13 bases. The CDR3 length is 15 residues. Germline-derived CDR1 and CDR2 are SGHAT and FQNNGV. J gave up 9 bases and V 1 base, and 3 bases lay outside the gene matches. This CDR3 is CASSLGTSGGGEQFF. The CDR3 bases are TGTGCCAGCAGCTTAGGGACTAGCGGGGGAGGTGAGCAGTTCTTC.